The clone carrying this TCR beta chain qualifies as large (0.1 to 1%). The antigen is undetermined. These data come from a study of brain metastases from non-small cell lung cancer. This CDR3 spans 13 amino acids. V lost 5 bases to trimming and J lost 5 bases, with 12 bases between them. Germline assignment: CDR1 LNHNV and CDR2 YYDKDF (reference sequence). Study-wide points: Compared with their matched primary tumors, approximately 64% of brain metastases showed expanded T-cell clones. Brain metastases shared most TCR repertoire with primaries, with sparse T cells. Brain metastases had lower T-cell infiltration than primary tumors.

Only in-frame clones appear in the TCRdb table, and some are missing; sequencing was by immunoSEQ multiplex PCR. The top ten hold 9.9% of the sample, which has approximately 3,000 clones, around 80% seen once. The material sequenced was tissue from a brain metastasis. The chain uses TRBV15 and TRBJ1-1; perhaps TRBD1 as D (6 bases). This receptor was identified in a donor over 35 with non-small cell lung cancer. The CDR3 nucleotides read TGTGCCACCAGCCCTAGGGGGGAGACTGAAGCTTTCTTT. Translating it yields CATSPRGETEAFF.